The 28 T cell receptor beta chains reported below all come from one sample, sequenced in a study of radiotherapy plus CTLA-4 blockade in lung cancer. TCRdb's copy holds only in-frame clones and misses some; the assay was immunoSEQ multiplex PCR. The table shows around 29,000 clones, with 70% to 90% occurring only once. The source material was peripheral blood, sampled from a patient treated with radiotherapy plus ipilimumab. The receptors here all came from a human donor with non-small cell lung cancer that progressed on radiotherapy plus ipilimumab.

This clone was recorded a few times. The chain has TRBV20-1 and TRBJ2-7; TRBD1 might be the D (6 bases). Trimming took off 6 bases at V and 2 bases at J, with 8 bases between the two ends. The CDR3 has 11 residues. Germline V gene lookup returns CDR1 DFQATT and CDR2 SNEGSKA (reference sequence). The CDR3 DNA sequence: TGCAGTGCGCGGACAGCCTACGAGCAGTACTTC. Translating it yields CSARTAYEQYF.

V and J are TRBV7-9 and TRBJ2-5, with 7 bases lining up with TRBD2. Germline-derived CDR1 and CDR2 are SEHNR and FQNEAQ (reference sequence). The CDR3 is 15 residues long. V gave up 1 base and J gave up 2 bases; unmatched junction bases: 4. This CDR3 reads CASSLGASGQETQYF. CDR3 coding DNA: TGTGCCAGCAGCTTAGGGGCTAGCGGACAAGAGACCCAGTACTTC.

This chain connects TRBV7-2 to TRBJ1-1; 12 bases map to TRBD1. Germline V gene lookup returns CDR1 SGHTA and CDR2 FQGNSA. This CDR3 has 15 residues. Trimming took 3 bases from V and 4 from J; bases not matched to a gene: 3. The CDR3 DNA sequence: TGTGCCAGCAGCTTGGGGACAGGGGGCATCACTGAAGCTTTCTTT. It translates to CASSLGTGGITEAFF.

The gene calls are TRBV6-6 and TRBJ2-3, with TRBD2 as a possible D gene (6 bases). Germline-derived CDR1 and CDR2 are MNHNY and SVGAGI (reference sequence). Trimming shortened V by 6 bases and J by 4 bases, and 14 bases separated the two germline ends. The CDR3 contains 14 residues. This chain's CDR3 is CASRALSGADTQYF. CDR3 bases: TGTGCCAGCAGGGCCCTGTCGGGGGCAGATACGCAGTATTTT.

V is TRBV2 and J is TRBJ1-1; TRBD1 matches at 12 bases. The CDR3 runs to 15 residues. Per the germline V gene, CDR1 is SNHLY and CDR2 is FYNNEI. J was trimmed by 0 bases and V by 7 bases; bases with no gene match: 3. CDR3 amino acids: CASTRDRGLNTEAFF. The CDR3 nucleotides are TGTGCCAGCACTCGGGACAGGGGGCTGAACACTGAAGCTTTCTTT.

This clone appeared a single time. The rearrangement uses TRBV11-2 and TRBJ1-2; perhaps TRBD1 as D (6 bases). CDR3 length: 13 amino acids. V lost 7 bases, J lost 8 bases, and 17 bases lay in between. Germline-derived CDR1 and CDR2 are SGHAT and FQNNGV. The CDR3, as DNA: TGTGCCAGCACCCTAGACAGGCGTTGGGGCTACACCTTC. It specifies CASTLDRRWGYTF.

V is TRBV6-1 and J is TRBJ1-6; TRBD1 might be the D (5 bases). Germline V lookup: CDR1 MNHNS, CDR2 SASEGT. Deletions cut 1 base from V and 8 bases from J, with 15 bases between. The CDR3 consists of 16 residues. CDR3 DNA: TGTGCCAGCAGTGAAGTTTGGGGGGGTCAGGATTCACCCCTCCACTTT. Translated: CASSEVWGGQDSPLHF.

The chain recombines TRBV7-4 with TRBJ1-6, with TRBD1 matching over 7 bases. Per the germline V gene, CDR1 is SGHVT and CDR2 is SQSDAQ. Trimming cost V 4 bases and J 7 bases; bases outside gene matches: 4. CDR3 length: 14 residues. CDR3 sequence reads: CASSSGQPNSPLHF. CDR3 sequence (DNA): TGTGCCAGCAGCTCGGGACAGCCGAATTCACCCCTCCACTTT.

There are a few counts of this clone. At the DNA level, this CDR3 is encoded by other sequences in the same sample as well. The V and J genes are TRBV27 and TRBJ1-2, with a tentative D call TRBD1 (6 bases). Trimming removed 2 bases from V and 5 bases from J, with 12 bases in between. The CDR3 contains 14 residues. The V gene's germline CDR1 is MNHEY and CDR2 SMNVEV (reference sequence). The CDR3 reads CASSLGQGNYGYTF. The DNA for the CDR3 is TGTGCCAGCAGTTTAGGCCAGGGGAATTATGGCTACACCTTC.

The CDR3 reads CASSPGGIYEQYF. CDR3 DNA: TGCGCCAGCAGCCCGGGGGGGATCTACGAGCAGTACTTC. The chain carries TRBV5-1 and TRBJ2-7; 8 bases align to TRBD2. Germline lookup yields CDR1 SGHRS and CDR2 YFSETQ. With V trimmed by 4 bases and J by 3 bases, 3 bases remained unmatched. The length of the CDR3 is 13 residues.

The chain carries TRBV10-3 and TRBJ2-5; tentatively, D is TRBD1 (8 bases). Germline CDR1 reads ENHRY; CDR2 reads SYGVKD. There are 12 residues in the CDR3. V was shortened by 7 bases and J by 5 bases, with 11 bases between the two germline ends. CDR3 DNA sequence: TGTGCCATCAAACAGGGGGGGGAGACCCAGTACTTC. Translated: CAIKQGGETQYF.

The V gene is TRBV6-5, the J gene TRBJ1-1, with TRBD1 as a possible D gene (5 bases). The CDR3 is made up of 11 amino acids. V lost 6 bases, J lost 8 bases, and 10 bases lay in between. Germline V CDR1 and CDR2: MNHEY, SVGAGI. CDR3 loop: CASSRDREAFF. The CDR3 DNA is TGTGCCAGCAGCCGCGACAGAGAAGCTTTCTTT.

The genes are TRBV10-2 and TRBJ2-1; 7 positions match TRBD1. From germline, CDR1 is WSHSY and CDR2 SAAADI. V gave up 3 bases and J gave up 2 bases; unmatched junction bases: 10. This CDR3 is built from 17 residues. CDR3 coding DNA: TGCGCCAGCAGTGACAGATACAGGGGTTCCCCCTACAATGAGCAGTTCTTC. Its translation is CASSDRYRGSPYNEQFF.

This clone was detected a few times. This chain connects TRBV13 to TRBJ1-1; possibly TRBD1 for D (5 bases). CDR3 length: 14 amino acids. CDR1 PRHDT and CDR2 FYEKMQ come from the germline V gene (reference sequence). V lost 3 bases to trimming and J lost 0 bases, with 8 bases between them. The CDR3 is CASSLAGMNTEAFF. The DNA of the CDR3 is TGTGCCAGCAGCTTGGCAGGGATGAACACTGAAGCTTTCTTT. The whole variable domain, remainder taken from reference TRBV13 and TRBJ1-1, is AAGVIQSPRHLIKEKRETATLKCYPIPRHDTVYWYQQGPGQDPQFLISFYEKMQSDKGSIPDRFSAQQFSDYHSELNMSSLELGDSALYFCASSLAGMNTEAFFGQGTRLTVV.

The chain employs TRBV5-4 and TRBJ2-7; 8 nucleotides match TRBD1. This CDR3 comprises 13 residues. Unmatched junction bases numbered 3, after V lost 4 bases and J lost 3 bases. Germline V CDR1 and CDR2: SGHNT, YYREEE (reference sequence). The CDR3 spells CASSDTGGYEQYF. In DNA, the CDR3 is TGTGCCAGCAGCGACACAGGGGGCTACGAGCAGTACTTC.

The gene calls are TRBV7-9 and TRBJ2-3; the match to TRBD1 covers 7 bases. V shed 5 bases, J shed 0 bases, and the junction held 5 bases outside the gene matches. The CDR3 is 15 amino acids. Germline V lookup: CDR1 SEHNR, CDR2 FQNEAQ (reference sequence). For the CDR3, the DNA is TGTGCCAGCAGCCCCCGGGACAGAAGCACAGATACGCAGTATTTT. It codes for CASSPRDRSTDTQYF. The full variable domain, with the rest looked up from reference TRBV7-9 and TRBJ2-3, is DTGVSQNPRHKITKRGQNVTFRCDPISEHNRLYWYRQTLGQGPEFLTYFQNEAQLEKSRLLSDRFSAERPKGSFSTLEIQRTEQGDSAMYLCASSPRDRSTDTQYFGPGTRLTVL.

CDR3 sequence: CASSLDITTGELFF. DNA for the CDR3: TGCGCCAGCAGCTTGGACATTACCACCGGGGAGCTGTTTTTT. The chain couples TRBV5-1 to TRBJ2-2; D ambiguous. This CDR3 is built from 14 residues. CDR1 is SGHRS, CDR2 YFSETQ, per germline. Deletions cut 0 bases from V and 4 bases from J, with 7 bases between. The variable domain in full, with the rest retrieved from reference TRBV5-1 and TRBJ2-2, is KAGVTQTPRYLIKTRGQQVTLSCSPISGHRSVSWYQQTPGQGLQFLFEYFSETQRNKGNFPGRFSGRQFSNSRSEMNVSTLELGDSALYLCASSLDITTGELFFGEGSRLTVL.

The chain links TRBV6-1 to TRBJ1-2; the match to TRBD1 covers 9 bases. V lost 5 bases, J lost 9 bases, and 4 bases stayed unmatched. CDR3 length: 12 residues. Germline V CDR1 and CDR2: MNHNS, SASEGT. CDR3 nucleotide sequence: TGTGCCAGCAGTTCGGGACAGGGTCGCTACACCTTC. This sequence encodes CASSSGQGRYTF.

The rearrangement uses TRBV6-6 and TRBJ1-2; 8 nucleotides agree with TRBD1. The CDR3 contains 15 residues. J gave up 8 bases and V 6 bases, and 14 bases lay outside the gene matches. Germline values: CDR1 MNHNY, CDR2 SVGAGI (reference sequence). The CDR3 reads CASRTGTGQGGGYTF. CDR3 sequence (DNA): TGTGCCAGCAGAACCGGAACAGGACAGGGCGGCGGCTACACCTTC.

The V and J genes are TRBV9 and TRBJ2-5; weak D call: TRBD2 (7 bases). V was trimmed by 3 bases and J by 5 bases, leaving 17 bases between them. This CDR3 has 15 amino acids. In germline, CDR1 is SGDLS, CDR2 YYNGEE. CDR3 sequence reads: CASSAGGGGWETQYF. The CDR3 nucleotides read TGTGCCAGCAGCGCTGGTGGGGGGGGCTGGGAGACCCAGTACTTC.

The rearrangement joins TRBV7-2 to TRBJ1-2; the D is unclear. CDR3 size: 15 residues. The V gene lost 5 bases and the J gene lost 8 bases, with 21 bases spanning the gap. Germline assignment: CDR1 SGHTA and CDR2 FQGNSA. The CDR3 sequence is CASSPLPPGSRGYTF. In DNA, the CDR3 is TGTGCCAGCAGCCCCCTCCCCCCGGGATCAAGAGGCTACACCTTC.

The chain combines TRBV18 with TRBJ1-1; D is uncertain. The CDR3 length is 14 residues. Between the trimmed V and J ends, which lost 2 bases and 1 base, there was a span of 8 bases. Germline loops: CDR1 KGHSH, CDR2 LQKENI. The CDR3 loop reads CASSPTEWNTEAFF. Here the CDR3 DNA reads TGTGCCAGCTCACCAACAGAGTGGAACACTGAAGCTTTCTTT.

This clone was counted once. The CDR3 spells CAGGELAQETQYF. CDR3 coding DNA: TGTGCCGGAGGCGAACTCGCCCAGGAGACCCAGTACTTC. This sequence joins TRBV6-1 and TRBJ2-5; perhaps TRBD2 as D (5 bases). The CDR3 loop spans 13 amino acids. Germline values: CDR1 MNHNS, CDR2 SASEGT. V gave up 11 bases and J gave up 5 bases, with 18 bases separating them.

This chain joins TRBV19 and TRBJ1-2; D gene uncertain. The CDR3 length is 13 residues. Germline V gene sequence: CDR1 LNHDA, CDR2 SQIVND (reference sequence). V dropped 7 bases and J dropped 6 bases, with 15 bases sitting between them. Here the CDR3 reads CASTPRKRDGYTF. The CDR3 DNA sequence: TGTGCCAGTACCCCACGTAAGCGAGATGGCTACACCTTC.

The chain links TRBV9 to TRBJ2-3, with 12 bases lining up with TRBD2. The length of the CDR3 is 16 residues. The germline V gene encodes CDR1 SGDLS and CDR2 YYNGEE. V was pared by 3 bases and J by 4 bases, with 6 bases of the junction left unmatched. CDR3 sequence: CASSARTSGGSDTQYF. DNA for the CDR3: TGTGCCAGCAGCGCCCGTACTAGCGGGGGGTCAGATACGCAGTATTTT.

This sequence joins TRBV5-4 and TRBJ2-1; 9 nucleotides match TRBD2. The CDR3 extends over 16 amino acids. V was pared by 4 bases and J by 7 bases, with 12 bases of the junction left unmatched. The germline V gene encodes CDR1 SGHNT and CDR2 YYREEE (reference sequence). The CDR3 loop reads CASSTSAGGLSNEQFF. The CDR3 nucleotides read TGTGCCAGCAGCACGTCGGCGGGGGGGCTTAGTAATGAGCAGTTCTTC.

The chain has TRBV9 and TRBJ1-2, with TRBD1 matching over 8 bases. The CDR3 consists of 14 residues. The germline CDR1 and CDR2 sequences are SGDLS and YYNGEE. V lost 2 bases to trimming and J lost 8 bases; unmatched junction nucleotides: 8. The DNA of the CDR3 is TGTGCCAGCAGCGTGATGCAGGGGGCAGGAGGCTACACCTTC. It yields the protein CASSVMQGAGGYTF.

J is TRBJ1-2 and V is TRBV5-6; D might be TRBD1 (6 bases). Trimming cost V 1 base and J 7 bases, with 14 bases left between them. The CDR3 sequence is 14 residues long. From germline, CDR1 is SGHDT and CDR2 YYEEEE. The CDR3 region is CASSLPGQSVGYTF. The CDR3 nucleotides are TGTGCCAGCAGCTTGCCCGGACAGTCAGTTGGCTACACCTTC.